Sequencing of this T cell receptor beta chain was carried out in a study of OX40 agonist ivuxolimab in advanced cancers. In the study overall: Patients were treated with ivuxolimab, an agonistic anti-OX40 (CD134) antibody. Patients treated during dose escalation were battling hepatocellular carcinoma, melanoma, renal cell or head and neck cancer. The study's findings and limits: By week 6 at 0.1 to 3.0 mg/kg, blood CD4+ and CD8+ T cells had expanded clonally.

As concerns this clone: Its antigen is unidentified.

Prior autoimmune disease or systemic immunosuppression barred patients. Sequenced by immunoSEQ multiplex PCR; TCRdb stores in-frame clones only, minus some. This sample has 100,000 or so clones, with roughly 91% found just once. The material sequenced was CD4+ or CD8+ T cells sorted from blood, taken in a trial of the OX40 agonist ivuxolimab. The TCR was taken from an adult with an advanced solid tumor such as melanoma, head and neck, liver or kidney cancer.

CDR3 nucleotides: TGTGCCAGCAGCGTAGGGGGGACAGGGGGCTCAGATACGCAGTATTTT. Translated, it gives CASSVGGTGGSDTQYF. The chain is built from TRBV9 and TRBJ2-3; 12 bases line up with TRBD1. J lost 4 bases, V lost 0 bases, and 3 bases had no gene match. Looked up from germline, CDR1 is SGDLS and CDR2 is YYNGEE. CDR3 size: 16 residues.